The clone carrying this T cell receptor (beta chain) was found many times. One base away lies a much larger clone, so this may be a sequencing read error. The sample contains more than one DNA sequence encoding this CDR3. V shed 2 bases and J shed 3 bases, with 18 bases lying between them. From germline, CDR1 is DFQATT and CDR2 SNEGSKA (reference sequence). This CDR3 is 16 amino acids long. This record belongs to a study of metastatic and nonmetastatic thyroid tumors. TCRdb reanalyzed the PCR reads via MiXCR. The data contain fewer than 12,000 clones, about 25% of them singletons. There were no patients who had received any treatment before thyroid surgery.

This sequence originates from a female donor with papillary thyroid cancer or a benign thyroid nodule (not recorded which). Some clones in this sample may be carry-over from other donors' samples. The chain has TRBV20-1 and TRBJ2-3, with D possibly being TRBD1 (7 bases). Material for sequencing was tumor tissue. The CDR3 nucleotides read TGCAGTGCTAGACGGGTGGAGGGGGCTAGGACAGATACGCAGTATTTT. This encodes CSARRVEGARTDTQYF.